This paragraph reports one T cell receptor beta chain. The CDR3 is made up of 14 amino acids. The ends were cut back, 6 bases at V and 6 bases at J, with 17 bases in the middle. Germline V gene sequence: CDR1 LNHDA, CDR2 SQIVND (reference sequence). The source of the sample is a study of cytomegalovirus exposure and HLA in healthy donors. Nominally healthy donors were sampled, though unrecorded immune exposures were likely. The primer mix had 60 Vbeta and 13 Jbeta primers. Assay: immunoSEQ multiplex PCR; the TCRdb copy retains only in-frame clones and omits some. The sample yields 95,000 to 150,000 clones, more than 65% seen once.

This chain connects TRBV19 to TRBJ1-2, with D unclear. Source material: PBMCs. The clonotype originates from a woman aged 40 to 50 in good health and CMV-seropositive. The CDR3 DNA reads as TGTGCCAGTAGGTCGGAGATACAACTCGATGGCTACACCTTC. Translation gives CASRSEIQLDGYTF.